A selection of T cell receptor beta chains follows, all from one sample in a study of shared clonotypes between healthy human individuals. Assay used: immunoSEQ multiplex PCR; TCRdb lists only in-frame clones, some missing. The sample has millions of clones, around nine tenths seen once. The source material was naive CD4+ T cells sorted from blood. Receptor source: a man between 18 and 29 years old in good health. Both conserved end residues are trimmed from each CDR3. Part of the rows lack a size; the others show once, few, many or a class for expanded clones.

j_call | v_call | clone_size | cdr3_aa
TRBJ2-5 | TRBV5-1 | - | ASSLSAGEETQY
TRBJ2-7 | TRBV18 | - | ASSPPGGRSSYEQY
TRBJ2-7 | TRBV10-3 | - | ATTSGGPYEQY
TRBJ1-1 | TRBV5-4 | - | ASTTQENTEAF
TRBJ1-2 | TRBV6-5 | - | ASRDGTGGYT
TRBJ2-2 | TRBV27 | - | ASSGTSSTGELF
TRBJ2-3 | TRBV10-1 | once | ASNPGTAAPQY
TRBJ2-7 | TRBV18 | - | ASSESREQY
TRBJ2-7 | TRBV9 | - | ASSPNRVGPYEQY
TRBJ1-5 | TRBV30 | - | AWSVSGYQPQH
TRBJ2-7 | TRBV14 | - | ASSHTYEQY
TRBJ2-5 | TRBV2 | - | ASSVNRQETQY
TRBJ2-3 | TRBV11-2 | - | ASSQEYYDTDTQY
TRBJ2-1 | TRBV4-3 | - | ASSQDGLAGDNEQF
TRBJ1-3 | TRBV4-1 | few | ASSLTPSSGNTIY
TRBJ2-3 | TRBV15 | - | ATSREGSGGVADTQY
TRBJ2-4 | TRBV14 | - | ASSQGLPLAKNIQY
TRBJ2-7 | TRBV7-8 | - | ASSLASLLAGGPLEQY
TRBJ2-2 | TRBV7-2 | - | ASTRDSDTGELF
TRBJ2-3 | TRBV10-3 | - | AISYSGGASDTQY
TRBJ1-6 | TRBV7-9 | - | ASSSPGAYNSPLH
TRBJ2-5 | TRBV10-3 | - | AISPGLAETQY
TRBJ1-5 | TRBV28 | - | ASSPRTGFQPQH
TRBJ2-1 | TRBV6-6 | once | ASRPPLAAQF
TRBJ2-3 | TRBV1 | - | TSSQDGRLADSTDTQY
TRBJ1-5 | TRBV27 | - | ASSLYGYSNQPQH
TRBJ2-2 | TRBV5-1 | once | ASSLRPQGSGELF
TRBJ2-5 | TRBV27 | - | ASRRRTGPQETQY
TRBJ2-2 | TRBV11-2 | - | ASSLRTGTGELF
TRBJ1-1 | TRBV5-1 | once | ASSLAREPMNTEAF
TRBJ1-2 | TRBV7-9 | - | ASSSSDRGYDYGYT
TRBJ2-5 | TRBV4-1 | - | ASSQTGTGVIRETQY
TRBJ2-1 | TRBV7-2 | - | ASSPWTSGGRNEQF
TRBJ2-2 | TRBV14 | - | ASSQGHPGGPGELF
TRBJ2-7 | TRBV30 | - | AWRGDRGIHEQY
TRBJ2-7 | TRBV29-1 | once | SDLGTGSYEQY
TRBJ2-3 | TRBV7-2 | - | ASSPGTSGTDTQY
TRBJ1-2 | TRBV2 | - | ASSEGGANYGYT
TRBJ2-1 | TRBV18 | - | ASSSLASNEQF
TRBJ1-1 | TRBV9 | few | ASSVTWNTEAF
TRBJ1-6 | TRBV12-5 | - | ASLVHAGSPLH
TRBJ1-1 | TRBV5-1 | - | ASSLGQSEAF
TRBJ2-2 | TRBV30 | - | AWSVLSGTGELF
TRBJ2-2 | TRBV27 | once | ASTPAGGRELF
TRBJ2-1 | TRBV7-2 | - | ASSLVTKNEQF
TRBJ2-2 | TRBV6-1 | few | ASSEAANTGELF
TRBJ1-6 | TRBV2 | - | ASSETPNSPLH
TRBJ2-2 | TRBV25-1 | - | ASRDRGHTGELF
TRBJ1-6 | TRBV28 | - | ARRNSISSYNSPLH
TRBJ2-2 | TRBV27 | - | ASRTRTGELF
TRBJ2-5 | TRBV9 | - | ASSVREGLKETQY